The rows below give T cell receptor beta chains drawn from one sample of a study of early T cells in non-severe SARS-CoV-2 infection. One entry per CDR3 protein, called by TCRdb with MiXCR from the 5' RACE reads. Of fewer than 30,000 distinct CDR3 sequences in the sample, 4.3% were seen once. Sample: whole blood. These receptors were collected from an adult who was a healthcare worker with PCR-confirmed SARS-CoV-2 infection or an uninfected control (not recorded which). CDR3s include the opening cysteine and the closing phenylalanine or tryptophan. D genes are given only for firm matches. Size tells how often a clone was seen (once, few, many) or the class of an expanded clone, and some rows leave it out.

TRBV20-1	TRBD2	TRBJ2-1	many	TGCAGTGCAACCCTAGCGGGGGGGCCAAGAAATGAGCAGTTCTTC	CSATLAGGPRNEQFF
TRBV6-5	-	TRBJ2-3	many	TGTGCCAGCCACCCCGGGGACGGCACAGATACGCAGTATTTT	CASHPGDGTDTQYF
TRBV9	TRBD2	TRBJ2-6	-	TGTGCCAGCACCAGTAGCGGGAAAGACTCTGGGGCCAACGTCCTGACTTTC	CASTSSGKDSGANVLTF
TRBV6-2/TRBV6-3	-	TRBJ2-3	many	TGTGCCAGCCAGACAGACAAGGCAGATACGCAGTATTTT	CASQTDKADTQYF
TRBV7-3	-	TRBJ2-3	-	TGTGCCAGCAGCGTTGGAGGGAGAAAGAATACGCAGTATTTT	CASSVGGRKNTQYF
TRBV27	-	TRBJ2-1	few	TGTGCCAGCAGTCCCGGACAGAAGAGGAATGAGCAGTTCTTC	CASSPGQKRNEQFF
TRBV6-1	TRBD2	TRBJ2-6	-	TGTGCCAGCAGCGGGGGGGCTGGGGCCAACGTCCTGACTTTC	CASSGGAGANVLTF
TRBV7-2	-	TRBJ2-2	many	TGTGCCAGCAGCTTACAACCGAACACCGGGGAGCTGTTTTTT	CASSLQPNTGELFF
TRBV12-3/TRBV12-4	-	TRBJ1-2	many	TGTGCCAGCAGTTTGGTGTCTGGCTACACCTTC	CASSLVSGYTF
TRBV6-1	TRBD2	TRBJ2-7	few	TGTGCCAGCAGTGAAACTAGCGGGGCCTACGAGCAGTACTTC	CASSETSGAYEQYF
TRBV25-1	TRBD1	TRBJ1-2	-	TGTGCCAGCAGTGAATTCGGCAGGGGGGAATATGGCTACACCTTC	CASSEFGRGEYGYTF
TRBV7-9	-	TRBJ2-1	-	TGTGCCAGCAGCTCCGTACTGGATGAGCAGTTCTTC	CASSSVLDEQFF
TRBV20-1	TRBD1	TRBJ2-1	many	TGCAGTGCTAGAAACCCTTCCGTAGGGGGCAGCTCCTACAATGAGCAGTTCTTC	CSARNPSVGGSSYNEQFF
TRBV5-4	-	TRBJ2-7	many	TGTGCCAGCAGCTTGAAACAAGGGTCCTACGAGCAGTACTTC	CASSLKQGSYEQYF
TRBV20-1	-	TRBJ1-2	many	TGCAGTGCCCAGAGTCAGGGCGATGGCTACACCTTC	CSAQSQGDGYTF
TRBV28	-	TRBJ2-1	-	TGTGCCAGCAGCCCTGCTCCATCCTCCGTGTCGTACAATGAGCAGTTCTTC	CASSPAPSSVSYNEQFF
TRBV20-1	TRBD2	TRBJ2-4	many	TGCAGTGCTAGCCCCCCGGGGGGGGAGGGCGTTCGGAAAAACATTCAGTACTTC	CSASPPGGEGVRKNIQYF
TRBV20-1	-	TRBJ2-7	many	TGCAGTGCTAGGGGGCCTAGAGGGAGGAGCCACGAGCAGTACTTC	CSARGPRGRSHEQYF
TRBV11-2	TRBD2	TRBJ2-5	few	TGTGCCAGCAGCTTAGCGGGTTTGGCGGGGGGCTTACAAGAGACCCAGTACTTC	CASSLAGLAGGLQETQYF
TRBV7-3	TRBD2	TRBJ2-5	many	TGTGCCAGCAGCCCCGGAGGAGCGGGGGGTCAGACCCAGTACTTC	CASSPGGAGGQTQYF
TRBV20-1	TRBD1	TRBJ1-5	many	TGCAGTGCTAGAGAATCGAGGGGGCCTTATAGCAATCAGCCCCAGCATTTT	CSARESRGPYSNQPQHF
TRBV12-3/TRBV12-4	-	TRBJ2-7	many	TGTGCCAGCAGCGTCGGCGTTGCCGCCTACGAGCAGTACTTC	CASSVGVAAYEQYF
TRBV5-4	-	TRBJ2-7	many	TGTGCCAGCAGCTTGGGTCCGGATTACGAGCAGTACTTC	CASSLGPDYEQYF
TRBV5-8	-	TRBJ2-3	many	TGTGCCAGCAGCTTGGAGATGGGCACAGATACGCAGTATTTT	CASSLEMGTDTQYF
TRBV5-5	-	TRBJ2-1	-	TGTGCCAGCAGCCAACCTAAAAGGACCTCCGGGACGGATGGAAAGAACGGTGAGCAGTTCTTC	CASSQPKRTSGTDGKNGEQFF
TRBV18	-	TRBJ1-4	many	TGTGCCAGCTCACCAGCCAGGGGTGATGAAAAACTGTTTTTT	CASSPARGDEKLFF
TRBV11-2	-	TRBJ2-1	-	TGTGCCAGCAGCATAGGGACCTCTGAGCGGTTCTTC	CASSIGTSERFF
TRBV27	TRBD1	TRBJ1-5	few	TGTGCCAGCAGTTTCGACAGGGATCAGCCCCAGCATTTT	CASSFDRDQPQHF
TRBV7-9	-	TRBJ2-1	many	TGTGCCAGCAGCTCCGAACCCCCAGGGTCCAATGAGCAGTTCTTC	CASSSEPPGSNEQFF
TRBV4-1	-	TRBJ1-3	many	TGCGCCAGCAGCCAAGTTCTTGGGGCAGACGAAAACACCATATATTTT	CASSQVLGADENTIYF
TRBV29-1	TRBD1	TRBJ1-1	many	TGCAGCGTTGAAAGGGGGCAAGGTAGCACTGAAGCTTTCTTT	CSVERGQGSTEAFF
TRBV14	TRBD1	TRBJ2-1	few	TGTGCCAGCAGCCAAGTCCGGGACAGGGCCTACAATGAGCAGTTCTTC	CASSQVRDRAYNEQFF
TRBV20-1	-	TRBJ1-1	-	TGCAGTGCTCCCCCCCCGGGACAGAACACTGAAGCTTTCTTT	CSAPPPGQNTEAFF
TRBV29-1	TRBD1	TRBJ2-1	-	TGCAGCGTGCCGGGACAGGCAGCAACTGAGCAGTTCTTC	CSVPGQAATEQFF
TRBV11-2	-	TRBJ1-2	few	TGTGCCAGCAGCTCCCCGGGTCGACATAAAGAAGGCTACACCTTC	CASSSPGRHKEGYTF
TRBV29-1	-	TRBJ2-6	many	TGCAGCGCTAGGGGATCTGGGGCCAACGTCCTGACTTTC	CSARGSGANVLTF
TRBV25-1	-	TRBJ2-1	few	TGTGCCAGCAGTGACGCTATGAAGCAGTTCTTC	CASSDAMKQFF
TRBV19	-	TRBJ2-7	many	TGTGCCAGTAGGGCACCAACCTACGAGCAGTACTTC	CASRAPTYEQYF
TRBV5-4	-	TRBJ2-1	-	TGTGCCAGCAGCTTGGAGTACAATGAGCAGTTCTTC	CASSLEYNEQFF
TRBV7-7	TRBD1	TRBJ2-2	many	TGTGCTAGCAGCCCGGACAGGGGCACCGGGGAGCTGTTTTTT	CASSPDRGTGELFF
TRBV2	-	TRBJ2-3	-	TGTGCCAGCAGTTGGACTTCTTACACAGATACGCAGTATTTT	CASSWTSYTDTQYF
TRBV5-4	-	TRBJ2-1	few	TGTGCCAGCAGCTTTGGCGGCGCGGCCCTCAATGAGCAGTTCTTC	CASSFGGAALNEQFF